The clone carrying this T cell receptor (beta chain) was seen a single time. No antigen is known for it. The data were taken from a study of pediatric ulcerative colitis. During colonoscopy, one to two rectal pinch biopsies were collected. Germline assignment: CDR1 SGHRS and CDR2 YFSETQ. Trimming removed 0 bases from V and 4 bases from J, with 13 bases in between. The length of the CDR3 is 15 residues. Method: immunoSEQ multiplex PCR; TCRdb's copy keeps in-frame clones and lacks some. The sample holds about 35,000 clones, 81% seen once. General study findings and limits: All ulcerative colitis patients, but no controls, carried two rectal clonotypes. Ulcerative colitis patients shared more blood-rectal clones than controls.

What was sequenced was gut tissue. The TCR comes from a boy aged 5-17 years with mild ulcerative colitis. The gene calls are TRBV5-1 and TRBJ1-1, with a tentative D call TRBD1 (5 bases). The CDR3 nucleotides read TGCGCCAGCAGCTTGGCCTGGAAGGGGCCCACTGAAGCTTTCTTT. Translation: CASSLAWKGPTEAFF.